The 7 T cell receptor beta chains reported below all come from one sample, sequenced in a study of PD-1 blockade in classical Hodgkin lymphoma. Method: immunoSEQ multiplex PCR; TCRdb's copy keeps in-frame clones and lacks some. The sample yields around 41,000 clones, around 72% seen once. Following autologous stem cell transplantation, relapse occurred in every patient, and exposure to brentuximab vedotin varied. This sample comprised peripheral blood mononuclear cells (PBMCs), obtained before the second cycle of nivolumab. The receptors come from a human donor with classical Hodgkin lymphoma.

The chain couples TRBV2 to TRBJ2-1, with TRBD2 as a possible D gene (6 bases). The CDR3 has 14 residues. Between the trimmed V and J ends, which lost 6 bases and 7 bases, there was a span of 16 bases. Looked up from germline, CDR1 is SNHLY and CDR2 is FYNNEI. The CDR3 nucleotides are TGTGCCAGCAGAGAGGGACTCTATGCTAATGAGCAGTTCTTC. Translating gives CASREGLYANEQFF.

The chain combines TRBV9 with TRBJ2-1; the match to TRBD1 covers 9 bases. V trimming: 4 bases; J trimming: 6 bases; junction bases outside the gene matches: 8. Per germline, CDR1 SGDLS and CDR2 YYNGEE. The CDR3 contains 15 residues. CDR3 in DNA: TGTGCCAGCAGCCCCGTCGGGACAGGGCTCAATGAGCAGTTCTTC. Encoded protein: CASSPVGTGLNEQFF.

This clone occurred once. This chain uses TRBV7-9 with TRBJ2-7; no definite D call. The V gene lost 1 base and the J gene lost 5 bases, with 9 bases spanning the gap. This CDR3 spans 13 amino acids. Germline loops: CDR1 SEHNR, CDR2 FQNEAQ (reference sequence). DNA for the CDR3: TGTGCCAGCAGCTTAGGGGTAAGGGACGAGCAGTACTTC. This encodes CASSLGVRDEQYF.

As DNA, the CDR3 is TGTGCCAGCAGCCATCCCCGGTCGGGGAGCTATGGCTACACCTTC. Translation: CASSHPRSGSYGYTF. The chain recombines TRBV7-8 with TRBJ1-2; unclear D gene. CDR3 length equals 15 residues. Germline CDR1 SGHVS, CDR2 FQNEAQ. Trimming shortened V by 5 bases and J by 4 bases, and 17 bases separated the two germline ends.

V and J are TRBV19 and TRBJ1-5; the match to TRBD1 covers 7 bases. CDR3 length: 16 amino acids. V shed 4 bases, J shed 0 bases, and the junction held 6 bases outside the gene matches. From germline, CDR1 is LNHDA and CDR2 SQIVND (reference sequence). The CDR3 DNA sequence: TGTGCCAGTAGTACTACCGCAGGGGGTAGCAATCAGCCCCAGCATTTT. Its translation is CASSTTAGGSNQPQHF.

This clone was found once. The chain is built from TRBV15 and TRBJ2-5; maybe TRBD2 (6 bases). The germline V gene encodes CDR1 LNHNV and CDR2 YYDKDF (reference sequence). V lost 1 base, J lost 3 bases, and 15 bases lay in between. The CDR3 consists of 16 residues. The CDR3 sequence: CATSRGWVGGEETQYF. In DNA form, the CDR3 reads TGTGCCACCAGCAGAGGATGGGTGGGGGGTGAAGAGACCCAGTACTTC. The whole variable domain, remainder taken from reference TRBV15 and TRBJ2-5, is DAMVIQNPRYQVTQFGKPVTLSCSQTLNHNVMYWYQQKSSQAPKLLFHYYDKDFNNEADTPDNFQSRRPNTSFCFLDIRSPGLGDTAMYLCATSRGWVGGEETQYFGPGTRLLVL.

This clone was detected only a few times. The J gene is TRBJ2-1, the V gene TRBV10-3; no definite D call. Germline V CDR1 and CDR2: ENHRY, SYGVKD. The CDR3 spans 13 residues. V was trimmed by 6 bases and J by 3 bases, leaving 9 bases between them. The CDR3 region is CAIRIARYNEQFF. The CDR3 bases are TGTGCCATCAGGATAGCTCGCTACAATGAGCAGTTCTTC.